A single T cell receptor (beta chain) is shown here with its context. Its specificity is not known. The CDR3 end falls 3 residues outside the read, so it is completed with the germline J gene. Generated by immunoSEQ multiplex PCR, the TCRdb table keeps only in-frame clones and is missing some. Recorded here are about 28,000 clones, none singletons. These data belong to a study of T cell clonality in common variable immunodeficiency. Study conclusions and caveats: Shared TCRbeta clones were fewer between CVID subjects than controls. In common variable immunodeficiency, TCR beta chains reportedly carried fewer deletions and N-nucleotide insertions.

The CDR3 spans 14 residues. J was trimmed by 0 bases and V by 6 bases; bases with no gene match: 6. Germline lookup yields CDR1 GTSNPN and CDR2 SVGIG (reference sequence). This TCR came from a human donor with common variable immunodeficiency. The sequenced sample was peripheral blood mononuclear cells. The V and J genes are TRBV30 and TRBJ2-3; TRBD1 matches at 7 bases. Partial CDR3 DNA: TGTGCCTGTAAGACAGGGCTGAGCACAGATACG. This encodes CACKTGLSTDT. The entire CDR3 protein reads CACKTGLSTDTQYF.